The 18 T cell receptor beta chains in this list originate from one sample, sequenced in a study of control samples from healthy donors and cancer patients. Profiling relied on immunoSEQ multiplex PCR, and the TCRdb table lists in-frame clones only, not all of them. The sample carries about 67,000 clones, 80% to 90% recorded once. Sequences were obtained from PBMCs. Receptors originate from a woman aged 50 to 60 with head and neck cancer.

J is TRBJ2-1 and V is TRBV9; D may be TRBD1 or TRBD2 (5 bases each). V dropped 0 bases and J dropped 4 bases, with 11 bases sitting between them. Germline values: CDR1 SGDLS, CDR2 YYNGEE. The CDR3 totals 15 residues. CDR3 residues: CASSVEGDPYNEQFF. CDR3 DNA: TGTGCCAGCAGCGTAGAAGGGGACCCATACAATGAGCAGTTCTTC.

V usage is TRBV7-3 and J usage is TRBJ2-3, with TRBD1 matching over 9 bases. This CDR3 spans 14 amino acids. The J segment lost 1 base and the V segment lost 5 bases, leaving 1 base of the junction unmatched. Germline loops: CDR1 SGHTA, CDR2 FQGTGA. This CDR3 reads CASSRTGGTDTQYF. The CDR3 DNA is TGTGCCAGCAGCCGGACAGGGGGCACAGATACGCAGTATTTT.

This sequence joins TRBV3-1 (or the pseudogene TRBV3-2) and TRBJ2-2; the D gene is possibly TRBD1 (6 bases). The CDR3 length is 17 residues. Germline V gene data show CDR1 as LGHDT and CDR2 as YNNKEL (reference sequence). V gave up 4 bases and J gave up 1 base, with 16 bases separating them. This chain's CDR3 is CASSPTPGHKNTGELFF. DNA of the CDR3: TGTGCCAGCAGCCCCACGCCGGGACACAAGAACACCGGGGAGCTGTTTTTT.

This clone was seen just once. J is TRBJ2-3 and V is TRBV7-8; D uncertain. Between the trimmed V and J ends, which lost 3 bases and 11 bases, there was a span of 9 bases. The germline V gene encodes CDR1 SGHVS and CDR2 FQNEAQ. The CDR3 totals 11 residues. CDR3 DNA: TGTGCCAGCAGCTTCAGCGAATTGCAGTATTTT. Translating gives CASSFSELQYF.

This clone appeared once. The chain joins TRBV18 to TRBJ2-7; D is perhaps TRBD2 (5 bases). Germline loops: CDR1 KGHSH, CDR2 LQKENI. This CDR3 is built from 14 residues. Trimming shortened V by 3 bases and J by 0 bases, and 9 bases separated the two germline ends. The CDR3: CASSPSRDSYEQYF. The CDR3 nucleotides read TGTGCCAGCTCACCCTCCCGGGACTCCTACGAGCAGTACTTC.

In DNA form, the CDR3 reads TGTGCCAGTAGTATCAGCAAGTCTAACTATGGCTACACCTTC. It codes for CASSISKSNYGYTF. V and J are TRBV19 and TRBJ1-2; no clear D gene. Per germline, CDR1 LNHDA and CDR2 SQIVND (reference sequence). The V end was cut by 3 bases, the J end by 0 bases, with 8 bases between. This CDR3 has 14 residues.

The V call is TRBV5-4, the J call TRBJ1-5, with D maybe TRBD1 (6 bases). The germline V gene has CDR1 SGHNT and CDR2 YYREEE (reference sequence). Deletions cut 0 bases from V and 6 bases from J, with 10 bases between. The CDR3 sequence is 14 residues long. CDR3 sequence (DNA): TGTGCCAGCAGCTTGGCAGGGGAGGGTCAGCCCCAGCATTTT. Translation gives CASSLAGEGQPQHF.

The V gene is TRBV5-1, the J gene TRBJ2-1; 8 nucleotides agree with TRBD1. CDR1 is SGHRS, CDR2 YFSETQ, per germline. The CDR3 totals 15 residues. V lost 7 bases to trimming and J lost 2 bases; unmatched junction nucleotides: 8. CDR3 sequence: CASGQGTGPYNEQFF. The CDR3 bases are TGCGCCAGCGGACAGGGTACAGGGCCCTACAATGAGCAGTTCTTC.

The chain uses TRBV3-1 (or the pseudogene TRBV3-2) and TRBJ2-1, with TRBD2 matching 10 bases. This CDR3 region has 18 residues. Germline V lookup: CDR1 LGHDT, CDR2 YNNKEL (reference sequence). Losses at the gene ends were 0 bases for V and 4 bases for J; bases not matched to a gene: 9. CDR3 nucleotide sequence: TGTGCCAGCAGCCAAGATTTGGCTAGCGGGGGTCGGTACAATGAGCAGTTCTTC. Its protein is CASSQDLASGGRYNEQFF.

The chain couples TRBV6-1 to TRBJ2-5; no definite D call. Germline-derived CDR1 and CDR2 are MNHNS and SASEGT. V lost 3 bases and J lost 4, with 6 bases in between. The CDR3 runs to 12 residues. In DNA form, the CDR3 reads TGTGCCAGCAGTGACCCCGGAGAGACCCAGTACTTC. Its protein is CASSDPGETQYF.

The V call is TRBV28, the J call TRBJ1-5; no clear D. CDR3 length: 15 amino acids. In germline, CDR1 is MDHEN, CDR2 SYDVKM. V was shortened by 6 bases and J by 0 bases, with 12 bases between the two germline ends. This CDR3 reads CASSPREYSNQPQHF. The CDR3, as DNA: TGTGCCAGCAGCCCCCGGGAATATAGCAATCAGCCCCAGCATTTT.

The V and J genes are TRBV28 and TRBJ1-1; a weak D match, TRBD1 (5 bases). V lost 6 bases and J 2 bases, leaving 19 bases between the germline ends. The V gene's germline CDR1 is MDHEN and CDR2 SYDVKM. The CDR3 runs 16 residues. The CDR3: CASRRSGFSTNTEAFF. CDR3 bases: TGTGCCAGCAGACGGTCAGGGTTTTCTACCAACACTGAAGCTTTCTTT.

The chain uses TRBV7-8 and TRBJ1-3; D is possibly TRBD1 (6 bases). The CDR3 loop spans 14 amino acids. Germline CDR1 reads SGHVS; CDR2 reads FQNEAQ. The V gene lost 5 bases and the J gene lost 8 bases, with 16 bases spanning the gap. CDR3 sequence (DNA): TGTGCCAGCAGCGAGAGGGACAAGCTAGACACCATATATTTT. This gives the protein CASSERDKLDTIYF.

CDR3 DNA sequence: TGTGCCAGCAGCGTAGGAGGGGCCGCGCGCGAGCAGTTCTTC. Protein sequence: CASSVGGAAREQFF. The V and J genes are TRBV9 and TRBJ2-1; D is possibly TRBD1 or TRBD2 (5 bases each). The CDR3 sequence is 14 residues long. The ends were cut back, 0 bases at V and 10 bases at J, with 14 bases in the middle. Germline V gene sequence: CDR1 SGDLS, CDR2 YYNGEE.

V usage is TRBV6-2 or TRBV6-3 and J usage is TRBJ2-1; TRBD2 matches 12 bases. The V gene end was trimmed by 5 bases and the J gene end by 9 bases; junction bases not matched to a gene: 14. CDR1 and CDR2 (germline): MNHEY, SVGEGT. CDR3 length equals 17 residues. The CDR3 DNA is TGTGCCAGCAGTCCGAACGGACTAGCGGGGTCCGGTGCTGAGCAGTTCTTC. It is translated as CASSPNGLAGSGAEQFF.

The CDR3 DNA reads as TGTGCCACCAGCGCCGGGGGTTCCCAAAACACCATATATTTT. The encoded protein is CATSAGGSQNTIYF. This chain links TRBV15 with TRBJ1-3; tentatively, D is TRBD1 (5 bases). Trimming removed 5 bases from V and 6 bases from J, with 14 bases in between. Germline V gene sequence: CDR1 LNHNV, CDR2 YYDKDF (reference sequence). The CDR3 runs to 14 residues.

This clone was seen just once. This chain joins TRBV14 and TRBJ2-6; D uncertain. This CDR3 contains 16 residues. Trimming pared 3 bases from V and 0 bases from J, leaving 9 bases between. Germline V gene sequence: CDR1 SGHDN, CDR2 FVKESK. The chain's CDR3 is CASSHIRSSGANVLTF. The DNA for the CDR3 is TGTGCCAGCAGCCACATCAGGAGCTCTGGGGCCAACGTCCTGACTTTC.

The chain couples TRBV4-3 to TRBJ1-1; D not certain. V was shortened by 8 bases and J by 3 bases, with 16 bases between the two germline ends. The CDR3 has 14 residues. Germline V lookup: CDR1 LGHNA, CDR2 YSLEER. CDR3 in amino acids: CASGRPGGDTEAFF. The DNA for the CDR3 is TGCGCCAGCGGCAGGCCAGGCGGCGACACTGAAGCTTTCTTT.